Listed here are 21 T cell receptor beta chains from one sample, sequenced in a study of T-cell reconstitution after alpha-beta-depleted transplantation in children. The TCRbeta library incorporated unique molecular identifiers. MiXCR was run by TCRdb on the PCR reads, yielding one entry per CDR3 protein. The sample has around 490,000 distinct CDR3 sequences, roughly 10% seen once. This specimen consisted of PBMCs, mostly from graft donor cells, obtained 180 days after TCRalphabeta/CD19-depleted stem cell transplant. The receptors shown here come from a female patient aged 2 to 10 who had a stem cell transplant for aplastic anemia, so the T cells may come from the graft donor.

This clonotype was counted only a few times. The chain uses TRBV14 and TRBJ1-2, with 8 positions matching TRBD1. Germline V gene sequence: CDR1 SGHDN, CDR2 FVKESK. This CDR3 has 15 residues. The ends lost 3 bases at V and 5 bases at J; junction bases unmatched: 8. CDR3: CASSHQPGTGYGYTF. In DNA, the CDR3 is TGTGCCAGCAGCCATCAACCCGGGACAGGATATGGCTACACCTTC.

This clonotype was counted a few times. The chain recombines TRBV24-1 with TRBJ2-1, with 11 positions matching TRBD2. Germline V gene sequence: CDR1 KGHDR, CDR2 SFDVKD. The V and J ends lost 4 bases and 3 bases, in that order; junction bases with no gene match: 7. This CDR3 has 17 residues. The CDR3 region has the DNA TGTGCCACCAGTGAGCGGAATAGCGGGAGGGTCTACAATGAGCAGTTCTTC. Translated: CATSERNSGRVYNEQFF.

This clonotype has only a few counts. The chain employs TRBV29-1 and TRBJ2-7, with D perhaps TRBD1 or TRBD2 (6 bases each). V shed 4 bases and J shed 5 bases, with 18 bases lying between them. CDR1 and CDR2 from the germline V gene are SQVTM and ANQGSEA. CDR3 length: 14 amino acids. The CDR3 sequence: CSVGGAPGFDEQYF. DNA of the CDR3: TGCAGCGTTGGGGGGGCCCCGGGATTCGACGAGCAGTACTTC.

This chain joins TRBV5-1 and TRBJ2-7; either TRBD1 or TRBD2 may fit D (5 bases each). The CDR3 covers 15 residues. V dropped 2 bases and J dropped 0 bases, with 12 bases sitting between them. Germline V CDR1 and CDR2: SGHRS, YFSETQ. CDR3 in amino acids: CASSFGTLSSYEQYF. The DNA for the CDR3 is TGCGCCAGCAGCTTCGGGACCCTGAGCTCCTACGAGCAGTACTTC.

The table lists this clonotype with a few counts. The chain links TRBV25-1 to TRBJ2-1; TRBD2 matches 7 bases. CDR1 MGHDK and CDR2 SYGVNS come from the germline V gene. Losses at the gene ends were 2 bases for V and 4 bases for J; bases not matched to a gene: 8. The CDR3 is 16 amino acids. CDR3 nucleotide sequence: TGTGCCAGCAGTGAAAATGGGCAGGGAGGGTACAATGAGCAGTTCTTC. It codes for CASSENGQGGYNEQFF.

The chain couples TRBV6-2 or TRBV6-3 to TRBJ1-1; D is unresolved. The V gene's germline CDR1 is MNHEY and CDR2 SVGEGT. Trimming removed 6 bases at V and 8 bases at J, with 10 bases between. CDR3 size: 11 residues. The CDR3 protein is CASRRLAEAFF. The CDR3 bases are TGTGCCAGCAGGCGACTAGCCGAAGCTTTCTTT.

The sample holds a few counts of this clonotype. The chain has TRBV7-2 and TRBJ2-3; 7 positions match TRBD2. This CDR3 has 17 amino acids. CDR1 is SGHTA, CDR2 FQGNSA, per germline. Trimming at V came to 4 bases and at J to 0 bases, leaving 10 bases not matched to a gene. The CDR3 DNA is TGTGCCAGCAGCTCTACTAGCGTTTACCCTAGCACAGATACGCAGTATTTT. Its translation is CASSSTSVYPSTDTQYF. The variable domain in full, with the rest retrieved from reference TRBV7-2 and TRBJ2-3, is GAGVSQSPSNKVTEKGKDVELRCDPISGHTALYWYRQSLGQGLEFLIYFQGNSAPDKSGLPSDRFSAERTGGSVSTLTIQRTQQEDSAVYLCASSSTSVYPSTDTQYFGPGTRLTVL.

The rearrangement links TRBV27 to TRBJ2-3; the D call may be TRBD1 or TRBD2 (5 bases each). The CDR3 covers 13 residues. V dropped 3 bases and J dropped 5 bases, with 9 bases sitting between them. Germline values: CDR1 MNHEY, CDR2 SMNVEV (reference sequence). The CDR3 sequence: CASSFGARDTQYF. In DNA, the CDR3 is TGTGCCAGCAGTTTCGGGGCTCGAGATACGCAGTATTTT.

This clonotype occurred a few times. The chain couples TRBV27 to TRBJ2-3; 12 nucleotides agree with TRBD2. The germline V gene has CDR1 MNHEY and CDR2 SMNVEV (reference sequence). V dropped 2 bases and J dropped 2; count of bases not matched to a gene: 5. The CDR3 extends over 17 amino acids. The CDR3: CASSLARTSGITDTQYF. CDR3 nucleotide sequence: TGTGCCAGCAGTTTAGCCCGGACTAGCGGGATCACAGATACGCAGTATTTT.

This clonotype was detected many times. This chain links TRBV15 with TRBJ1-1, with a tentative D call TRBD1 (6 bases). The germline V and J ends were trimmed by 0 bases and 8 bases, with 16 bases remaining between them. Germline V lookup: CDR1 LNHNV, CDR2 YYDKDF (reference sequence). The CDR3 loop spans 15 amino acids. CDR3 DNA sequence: TGTGCCACCAGCAGAGATCGGGGCAGGGGATCCGAAGCTTTCTTT. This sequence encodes CATSRDRGRGSEAFF.

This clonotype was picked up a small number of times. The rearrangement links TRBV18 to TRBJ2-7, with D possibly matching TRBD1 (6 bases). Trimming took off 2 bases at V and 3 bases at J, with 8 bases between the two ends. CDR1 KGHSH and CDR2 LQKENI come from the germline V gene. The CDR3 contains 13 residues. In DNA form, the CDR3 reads TGTGCCAGCTCACCAGGGGGCCACTACGAGCAGTACGTC. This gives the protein CASSPGGHYEQYV.

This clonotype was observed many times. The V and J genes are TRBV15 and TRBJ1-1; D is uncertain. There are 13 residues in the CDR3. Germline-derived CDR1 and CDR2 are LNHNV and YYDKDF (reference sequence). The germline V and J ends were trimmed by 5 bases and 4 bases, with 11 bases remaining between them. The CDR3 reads CATSGVPGTEAFF. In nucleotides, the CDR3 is TGTGCCACCAGCGGAGTACCTGGCACTGAAGCTTTCTTT.

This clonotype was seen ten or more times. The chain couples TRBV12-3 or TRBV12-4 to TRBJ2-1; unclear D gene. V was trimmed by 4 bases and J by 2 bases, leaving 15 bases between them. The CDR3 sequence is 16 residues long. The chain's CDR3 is CASSSTAGPPYNEQFF. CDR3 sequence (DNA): TGTGCCAGCAGTTCAACTGCCGGGCCACCCTACAATGAGCAGTTCTTC.

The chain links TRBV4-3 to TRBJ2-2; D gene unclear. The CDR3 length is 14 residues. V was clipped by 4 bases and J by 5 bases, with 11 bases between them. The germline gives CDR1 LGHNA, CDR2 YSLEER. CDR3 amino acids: CASSPIWGTGELFF. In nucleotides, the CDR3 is TGCGCCAGCAGCCCTATTTGGGGTACCGGGGAGCTGTTTTTT.

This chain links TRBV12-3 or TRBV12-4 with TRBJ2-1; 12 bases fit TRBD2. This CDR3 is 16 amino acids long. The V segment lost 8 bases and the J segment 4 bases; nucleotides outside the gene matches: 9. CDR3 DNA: TGTGCCAGCCCCCGCACTCTAGCGGGAGGGTACAATGAGCAGTTCTTC. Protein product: CASPRTLAGGYNEQFF.

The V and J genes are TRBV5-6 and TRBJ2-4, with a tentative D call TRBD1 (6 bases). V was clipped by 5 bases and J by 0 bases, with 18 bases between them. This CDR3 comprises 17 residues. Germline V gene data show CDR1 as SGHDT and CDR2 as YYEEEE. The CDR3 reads CASSSILTGLAKNIQYF. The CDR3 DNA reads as TGTGCCAGCAGTTCAATCCTCACAGGGCTAGCCAAAAACATTCAGTACTTC. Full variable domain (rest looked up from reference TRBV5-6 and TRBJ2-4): DAGVTQSPTHLIKTRGQQVTLRCSPKSGHDTVSWYQQALGQGPQFIFQYYEEEERQRGNFPDRFSGHQFPNYSSELNVNALLLGDSALYLCASSSILTGLAKNIQYFGAGTRLSVL.

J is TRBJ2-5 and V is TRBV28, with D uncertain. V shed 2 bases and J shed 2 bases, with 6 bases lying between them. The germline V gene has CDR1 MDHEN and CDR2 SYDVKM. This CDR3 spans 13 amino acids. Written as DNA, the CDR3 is TGTGCCAGCAGTTTAAATCCACAAGAGACCCAGTACTTC. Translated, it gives CASSLNPQETQYF.

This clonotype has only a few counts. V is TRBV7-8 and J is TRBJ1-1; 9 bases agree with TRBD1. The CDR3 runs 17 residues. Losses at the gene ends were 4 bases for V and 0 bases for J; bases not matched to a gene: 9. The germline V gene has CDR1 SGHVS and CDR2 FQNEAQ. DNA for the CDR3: TGTGCCAGCAGCTCAAACAGGGGGCAAAGGATGAACACTGAAGCTTTCTTT. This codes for CASSSNRGQRMNTEAFF.

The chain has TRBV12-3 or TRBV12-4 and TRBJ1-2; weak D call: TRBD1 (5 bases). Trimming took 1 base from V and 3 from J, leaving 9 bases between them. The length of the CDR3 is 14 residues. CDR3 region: CASSLGQLHYGYTF. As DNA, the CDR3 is TGTGCCAGCAGTTTAGGACAGCTACACTATGGCTACACCTTC.

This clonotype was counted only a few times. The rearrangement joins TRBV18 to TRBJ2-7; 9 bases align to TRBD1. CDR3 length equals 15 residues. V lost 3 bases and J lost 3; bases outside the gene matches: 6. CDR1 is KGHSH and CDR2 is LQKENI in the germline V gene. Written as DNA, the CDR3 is TGTGCCAGCTCACCTACACAGGGGGCGGGCTACGAGCAGTACTTC. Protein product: CASSPTQGAGYEQYF.

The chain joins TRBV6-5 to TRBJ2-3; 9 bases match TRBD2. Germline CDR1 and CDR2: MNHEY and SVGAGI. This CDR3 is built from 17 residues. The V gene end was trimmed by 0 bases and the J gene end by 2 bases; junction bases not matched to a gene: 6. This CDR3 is CASSYSKAGGYTDTQYF. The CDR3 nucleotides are TGTGCCAGCAGTTACTCGAAGGCGGGAGGGTACACAGATACGCAGTATTTT.